Below are 7 T cell receptor beta chains sequenced from a single sample in a study of CD8 T cells in ankylosing spondylitis. TCRdb analysed the 5' RACE reads with MiXCR anew, one entry per CDR3 protein. Counted here are roughly 120,000 distinct CDR3 sequences, around 15% occurring once; the ten biggest clones make up 2.5% to 3%. Sample: blood, either unsorted or a sorted T cell fraction (not recorded which). The receptors shown here come from a female donor with ankylosing spondylitis or in good health (not recorded which).

This clonotype was counted between two and nine times. CDR3 loop: CASSFSTGGGYTF. The CDR3 region has the DNA TGTGCCAGCAGTTTTTCGACCGGGGGTGGCTACACCTTC. The chain couples TRBV12-3 or TRBV12-4 to TRBJ1-2, with a tentative D call TRBD1 (5 bases). The length of the CDR3 is 13 residues. Deletions cut 3 bases from V and 7 bases from J, with 12 bases between.

In regard to this clonotype: With a much larger clone just one base away, this may be a read error. The chain has TRBV6-2 or TRBV6-3 and TRBJ1-5; 8 bases agree with TRBD1. From germline, CDR1 is MNHEY and CDR2 SVGEGT. The CDR3 is 15 residues long. The CDR3 DNA is TGTGCCAGCAGATCAGGGGGCGCCGGCAATCGGCCCCAGCATTTT. Translating gives CASRSGGAGNRPQHF.

This clonotype has a handful of counts. The rearrangement links TRBV7-9 to TRBJ2-1; the match to TRBD1 covers 7 bases. CDR3 length: 14 residues. The trim removed 7 bases at V and 0 bases at J, leaving 3 bases unmatched. In germline, CDR1 is SEHNR, CDR2 FQNEAQ (reference sequence). CDR3 nucleotides: TGTGCCAGCACAAAGGGGGCCTCCTACAATGAGCAGTTCTTC. As protein: CASTKGASYNEQFF.

The sample holds many counts of this clonotype. The chain carries TRBV29-1 and TRBJ2-1, with TRBD2 as a possible D gene (5 bases). CDR1 and CDR2 (germline): SQVTM, ANQGSEA. The CDR3 runs 12 residues. With 5 bases removed from V and 9 bases from J, the gap between germline ends came to 14 bases. Here the CDR3 reads CSVSSRASEQFF. The CDR3 nucleotides are TGCAGCGTTTCCTCGAGGGCAAGTGAGCAGTTCTTC.

This clonotype has a count of ten or more. The rearrangement links TRBV3-1 to TRBJ1-1; D ambiguous. The germline V and J ends were trimmed by 5 bases and 5 bases, with 18 bases remaining between them. The CDR3 extends over 15 amino acids. Germline assignment: CDR1 LGHDT and CDR2 YNNKEL (reference sequence). CDR3: CASSTRMAEGTEAFF. The CDR3 DNA reads TGTGCCAGCAGCACCCGCATGGCGGAGGGTACTGAAGCTTTCTTT.

This clonotype was recorded at least ten times. J is TRBJ2-3 and V is TRBV7-3; 7 bases line up with TRBD2. From germline, CDR1 is SGHTA and CDR2 FQGTGA. This CDR3 comprises 16 residues. J was trimmed by 1 base and V by 2 bases; bases with no gene match: 6. The CDR3: CASSLVGGGGTDTQYF. The DNA of the CDR3 is TGTGCCAGCAGCTTAGTTGGGGGGGGTGGCACAGATACGCAGTATTTT.

The CDR3 region has the DNA TGCGCCAGCAGCTTGAAAGGGACCGGGGCAGATACGCAGTATTTT. Its protein product is CASSLKGTGADTQYF. The chain recombines TRBV5-1 with TRBJ2-3; D is perhaps TRBD1 or TRBD2 (5 bases each). This CDR3 region has 15 residues. The V end was cut by 1 base, the J end by 4 bases, with 13 bases between. The germline CDR1 and CDR2 sequences are SGHRS and YFSETQ.